The TCR beta chain under discussion was sequenced for a study of T cells in Graves' hyperthyroidism and ophthalmopathy. At the level of the study: Pretreatment peripheral blood was obtained at initial diagnosis. Broader study findings: Among clonotypes expanded in thyroid above 0.001, most were also found in blood.

Germline values: CDR1 DFQATT, CDR2 SNEGSKA (reference sequence). This CDR3 has 16 residues. The trim removed 2 bases at V and 9 bases at J, leaving 15 bases unmatched. Researchers took RNA transcripts and amplified the TCR beta CDR3 regions from them. Carried out on the TCR CDR3, a first-round RT-PCR used the HTBI primer set. TCRdb re-derived calls from the multiplex PCR reads in MiXCR, one entry per CDR3 protein. The top ten hold 16% of the sample, which has 550,000 to 850,000 distinct CDR3 sequences, around 20% seen once. Patients aged 18 to 65 had newly diagnosed hyperthyroidism that had lasted under 2 months. This clonotype was counted between two and nine times. Its antigen remains unidentified.

The chain combines TRBV20-1 with TRBJ2-3; 9 nucleotides align to TRBD2. This sequence was found in a woman aged 45-65 years with Graves' hyperthyroidism that later progressed to Graves' ophthalmopathy. Sequencing was done on a sample of blood. CDR3 sequence reads: CSARSPKTSGQGTQYF. The DNA for the CDR3 is TGCAGTGCTAGAAGCCCCAAGACTAGCGGCCAGGGGACGCAGTATTTT.